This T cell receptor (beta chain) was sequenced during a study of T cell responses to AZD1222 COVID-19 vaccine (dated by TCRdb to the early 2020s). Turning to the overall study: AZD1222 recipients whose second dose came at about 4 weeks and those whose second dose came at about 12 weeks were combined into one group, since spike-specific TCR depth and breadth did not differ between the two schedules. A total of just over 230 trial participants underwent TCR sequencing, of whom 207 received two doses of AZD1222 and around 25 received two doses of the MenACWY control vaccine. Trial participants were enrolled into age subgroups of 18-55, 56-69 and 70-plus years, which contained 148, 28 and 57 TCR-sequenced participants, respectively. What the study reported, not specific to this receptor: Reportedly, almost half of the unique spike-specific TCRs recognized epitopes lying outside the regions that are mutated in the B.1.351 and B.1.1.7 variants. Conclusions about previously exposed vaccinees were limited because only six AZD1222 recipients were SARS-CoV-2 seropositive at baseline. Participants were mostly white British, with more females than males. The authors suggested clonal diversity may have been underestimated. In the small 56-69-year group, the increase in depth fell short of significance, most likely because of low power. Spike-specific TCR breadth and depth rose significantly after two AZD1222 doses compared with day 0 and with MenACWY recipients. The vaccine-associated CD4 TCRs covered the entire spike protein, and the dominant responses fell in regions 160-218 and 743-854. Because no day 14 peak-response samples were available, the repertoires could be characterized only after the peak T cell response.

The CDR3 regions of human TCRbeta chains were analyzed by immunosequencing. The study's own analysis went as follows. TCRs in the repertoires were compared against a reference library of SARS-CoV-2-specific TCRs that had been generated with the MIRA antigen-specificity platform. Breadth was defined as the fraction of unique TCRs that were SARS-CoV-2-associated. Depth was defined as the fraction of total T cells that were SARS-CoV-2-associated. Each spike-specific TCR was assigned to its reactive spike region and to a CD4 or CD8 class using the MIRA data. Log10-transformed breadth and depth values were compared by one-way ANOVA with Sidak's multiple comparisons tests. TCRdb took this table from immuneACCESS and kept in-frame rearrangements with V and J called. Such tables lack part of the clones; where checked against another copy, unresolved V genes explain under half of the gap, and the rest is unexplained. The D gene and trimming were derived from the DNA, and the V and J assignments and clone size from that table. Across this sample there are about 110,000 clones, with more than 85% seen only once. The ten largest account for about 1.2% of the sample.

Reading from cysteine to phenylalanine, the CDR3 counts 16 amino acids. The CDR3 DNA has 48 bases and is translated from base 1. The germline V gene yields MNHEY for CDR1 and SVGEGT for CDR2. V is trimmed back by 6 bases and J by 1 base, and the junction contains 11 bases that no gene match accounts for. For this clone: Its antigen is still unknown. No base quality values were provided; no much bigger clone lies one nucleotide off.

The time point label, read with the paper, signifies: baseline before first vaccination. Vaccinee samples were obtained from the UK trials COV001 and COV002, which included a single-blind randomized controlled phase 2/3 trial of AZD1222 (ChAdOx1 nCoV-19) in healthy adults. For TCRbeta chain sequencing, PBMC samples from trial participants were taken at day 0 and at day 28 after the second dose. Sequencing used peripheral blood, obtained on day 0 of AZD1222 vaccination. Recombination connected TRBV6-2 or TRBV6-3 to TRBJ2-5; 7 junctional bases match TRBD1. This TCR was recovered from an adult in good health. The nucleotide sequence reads TGTGCCAGCAGCCCCGGGACAGTGGTTCTCCAAGAGACCCAGTACTTC. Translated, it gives CASSPGTVVLQETQYF.